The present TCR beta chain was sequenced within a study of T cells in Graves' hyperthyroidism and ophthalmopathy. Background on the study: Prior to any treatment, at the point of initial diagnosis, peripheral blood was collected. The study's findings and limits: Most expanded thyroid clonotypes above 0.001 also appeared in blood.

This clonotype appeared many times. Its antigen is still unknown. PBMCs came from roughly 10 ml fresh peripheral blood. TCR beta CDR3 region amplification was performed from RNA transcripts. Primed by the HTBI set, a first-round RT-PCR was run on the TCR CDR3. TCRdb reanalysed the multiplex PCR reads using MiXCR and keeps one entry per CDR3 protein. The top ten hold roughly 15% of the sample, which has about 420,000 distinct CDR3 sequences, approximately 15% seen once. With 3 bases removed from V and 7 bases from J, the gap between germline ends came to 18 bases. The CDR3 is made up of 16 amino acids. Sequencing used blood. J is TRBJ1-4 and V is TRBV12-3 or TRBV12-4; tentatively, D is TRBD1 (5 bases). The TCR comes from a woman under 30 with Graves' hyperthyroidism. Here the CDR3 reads CASSFGGTQPGEKLFF. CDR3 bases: TGTGCCAGCAGTTTCGGGGGAACCCAGCCTGGTGAAAAACTGTTTTTT.